A selection of T cell receptor beta chains follows, all from one sample in a study of blood T cell repertoires in COVID-19. Clones were sequenced by immunoSEQ multiplex PCR, and TCRdb holds only the in-frame ones, with some missing. This table holds under 300,000 clones, approximately 87% found once. The specimen sequenced was peripheral blood. These receptors were taken from a man in his sixties with acute or convalescent COVID-19. The CDR3 runs from the conserved cysteine through the conserved F or W. The D gene is left open where the match is weak. Where a row states a size, it is once, few, many or the class of an expanded clone; other rows omit it.

few	TRBV2	.	TRBJ1-5	TGTGCCAGCAATCCCTTTGAGGGGCCCCAGCATTTT	CASNPFEGPQHF
.	TRBV21-1	.	TRBJ1-2	TGTGCCAGCATATCTAAAGAACGTTTGGGACAGGGGGATGGGGGCTACACCTTC	CASISKERLGQGDGGYTF
.	TRBV9	.	TRBJ1-1	TGTGCCAGCAGCGTAGCGGGGGAAGGCACTGAAGCTTTCTTT	CASSVAGEGTEAFF
.	TRBV7-3	.	TRBJ1-1	TGTGCCAGCAGCTCCTATCACTTGAACACTGAAGCTTTCTTT	CASSSYHLNTEAFF
.	TRBV28	.	TRBJ1-3	TGTGCCAGCAGTCCCTCGACCGGGAGCTCTGGAAACACCATATATTTT	CASSPSTGSSGNTIYF
.	TRBV7-6	.	TRBJ1-2	TGTGCCAGCAGCCCAATCGGCGGGCTGACTAACTATGGCTACACCTTC	CASSPIGGLTNYGYTF
.	TRBV27	TRBD1	TRBJ1-6	TGTGCCAGCAGTTCACCGGGACAGGGAAGTGTTGGTTCACCCCTCCACTTT	CASSSPGQGSVGSPLHF
.	TRBV6-5	TRBD1	TRBJ1-2	TGTGCCAGCAGTCCTCTGGGACAGGGGAGCTATGGCTACACCTTC	CASSPLGQGSYGYTF
few	TRBV20-1	.	TRBJ1-3	TGCAGTGTTAGAAACAGAAACACCATATATTTT	CSVRNRNTIYF
.	TRBV6-4	TRBD2	TRBJ2-1	TGTGCCAGCAGTGCCCCTGGGTTGGGGGAGGGCAGGTATGAGCAGTTCTTC	CASSAPGLGEGRYEQFF
.	TRBV5-8	TRBD2	TRBJ2-2	TGTGCCAGCAGCTTGAGGGCGGGAGCGGACACCGGGGAGCTGTTTTTT	CASSLRAGADTGELFF
.	TRBV6-5	.	TRBJ2-7	TGTGCCAGCAGTTACTCGCCAGGCGCCTCCTACGAGCAGTACTTC	CASSYSPGASYEQYF